The following is a T cell receptor beta chain sequence with its context. CDR1 and CDR2 from the germline V gene are MNHNY and SVGAGI (reference sequence). V lost 5 bases, J lost 1 base, and 8 bases lay in between. The CDR3 length is 14 residues. These data belong to a study of early T cells in non-severe SARS-CoV-2 infection. Unique molecular identifiers were affixed to single, distinct cDNA molecules. MiXCR, applied by TCRdb to the 5' RACE reads, yields one record per CDR3 protein. The data show about 34,000 distinct CDR3 sequences, roughly 7.1% seen once. V and J are TRBV6-6 and TRBJ2-2; weak D call: TRBD2 (5 bases). This sequence originates from an adult who was a healthcare worker with PCR-confirmed SARS-CoV-2 infection or an uninfected control (not recorded which). Sequenced here: whole blood, sampled at baseline. The CDR3 loop reads CASSVSVNTGELFF. DNA for the CDR3: TGTGCCAGCAGTGTTAGCGTGAACACCGGGGAGCTGTTTTTT.